These 9 T cell receptor beta chains originate from one sample sequenced in a study of cytomegalovirus exposure and HLA in healthy donors. A multiplex PCR was run with 60 Vbeta primers and 13 Jbeta primers. The table came from immunoSEQ multiplex PCR; TCRdb's copy has only in-frame clones and leaves some out. The sample lists more than 150,000 clones, roughly 80% occurring once. Sample: PBMCs. The origin of the receptors is a woman between 50 and 59 years old in good health and CMV-seropositive.

The rearrangement uses TRBV5-4 and TRBJ2-3; D is uncertain. Trimming left V 1 base short and J 1 base short, with 7 bases between. This CDR3 has 14 residues. Germline CDR1 SGHNT, CDR2 YYREEE (reference sequence). The CDR3 here is CASSLWQGTDTQYF. The DNA of the CDR3 is TGTGCCAGCAGCTTGTGGCAGGGCACAGATACGCAGTATTTT.

The chain links TRBV7-6 to TRBJ2-3; perhaps TRBD2 as D (5 bases). CDR1 is SGHVS, CDR2 FNYEAQ, per germline. V lost 4 bases, J lost 0 bases, and 8 bases lay in between. This CDR3 has 14 residues. CDR3 nucleotides: TGTGCCAGCAGCTCGGACTGGAGCACAGATACGCAGTATTTT. Its protein product is CASSSDWSTDTQYF.

A note on this clone: This likely comes from a read error, as the CDR3 has no conserved phenylalanine or tryptophan at its end. The V gene is TRBV7-9, the J gene TRBJ1-1; maybe TRBD1 (5 bases). V was trimmed by 6 bases and J by 0 bases, leaving 17 bases between them. The V gene's germline CDR1 is SEHNR and CDR2 FQNEAQ (reference sequence). This CDR3 spans 16 amino acids. DNA of the CDR3: TGTGCCAGCAGTTTCCTAGGGGTGCTAATGAACACTGAAGCTTTCCTT. Its protein is CASSFLGVLMNTEAFL.

J is TRBJ1-6 and V is TRBV7-8; weak D call: TRBD1 (5 bases). The V gene's germline CDR1 is SGHVS and CDR2 FQNEAQ. CDR3 size: 19 residues. V lost 5 bases, J lost 9 bases, and 29 bases lay in between. CDR3 DNA: TGTGCCAGCAGCCCTCACGGGACCCCCAAAAGACAAGCGGGTTCACCCCTCCACTTT. This codes for CASSPHGTPKRQAGSPLHF.

The chain couples TRBV15 to TRBJ1-6, with 9 bases lining up with TRBD1. The CDR3 contains 15 residues. The germline V gene has CDR1 LNHNV and CDR2 YYDKDF (reference sequence). J lost 10 bases, V lost 3 bases, and 7 bases had no gene match. Here the CDR3 reads CATSSAGTGRSPLHF. In DNA, the CDR3 is TGTGCCACCAGCAGCGCCGGGACAGGGAGGTCACCCCTCCACTTT.

This rearrangement joins TRBV14 to TRBJ1-1, with D unclear. V was clipped by 2 bases and J by 5 bases, with 6 bases between them. The CDR3 loop spans 12 amino acids. The germline V gene encodes CDR1 SGHDN and CDR2 FVKESK. This chain's CDR3 is CASSQILTEAFF. In DNA, the CDR3 is TGTGCCAGCAGCCAAATACTGACTGAAGCTTTCTTT.

This rearrangement joins TRBV29-1 to TRBJ1-3, with D maybe TRBD1 (6 bases). There are 13 residues in the CDR3. The V gene lost 6 bases and the J gene lost 1 base, with 10 bases spanning the gap. The germline CDR1 and CDR2 sequences are SQVTM and ANQGSEA. The CDR3 loop is CSVGGQSGNTIYF. CDR3 sequence (DNA): TGCAGCGTCGGTGGACAGTCTGGAAACACCATATATTTT.

V and J are TRBV5-1 and TRBJ2-1, with TRBD2 matching over 11 bases. The germline gives CDR1 SGHRS, CDR2 YFSETQ. The CDR3 extends over 15 amino acids. The V segment lost 4 bases and the J segment 7 bases; nucleotides outside the gene matches: 7. CDR3 region: CASSGGTSGGNEQFF. The CDR3 region has the DNA TGCGCCAGCAGCGGGGGGACTAGCGGAGGAAATGAGCAGTTCTTC.

The rearrangement uses TRBV5-6 and TRBJ2-3; possibly TRBD1 for D (5 bases). V dropped 0 bases and J dropped 6 bases, with 11 bases sitting between them. The CDR3 is made up of 14 amino acids. Germline V gene lookup returns CDR1 SGHDT and CDR2 YYEEEE. The DNA of the CDR3 is TGTGCCAGCAGCTTGGGACAGCCAGGCGATACGCAGTATTTT. Residues: CASSLGQPGDTQYF.